The 15 T cell receptor beta chains reported below all come from one sample, sequenced in a study of early T cells in non-severe SARS-CoV-2 infection. TCRdb re-called the 5' RACE reads with MiXCR, one entry per CDR3 protein. The sample holds about 98,000 distinct CDR3 sequences, approximately 10% seen once. Sequencing input: whole blood. The receptors stem from an adult who was a healthcare worker with PCR-confirmed SARS-CoV-2 infection or an uninfected control (not recorded which).

This clonotype was seen more than once but under ten times. The chain combines TRBV5-1 with TRBJ2-3; perhaps D is TRBD1 or TRBD2 (5 bases each). Per the germline V gene, CDR1 is SGHRS and CDR2 is YFSETQ. The CDR3 has 14 residues. V was clipped by 1 base and J by 5 bases, with 11 bases between them. The CDR3 DNA sequence: TGCGCCAGCAGCTTGATCGGGGACCGAGATACGCAGTATTTT. Translation gives CASSLIGDRDTQYF.

This clonotype was recorded many times. The chain combines TRBV12-3 or TRBV12-4 with TRBJ1-1, with 8 bases aligning to TRBD1. J was trimmed by 4 bases and V by 6 bases; bases with no gene match: 4. This CDR3 has 13 residues. The CDR3 reads CASRVGQGTEAFF. CDR3 bases: TGTGCCAGCAGGGTAGGACAGGGCACTGAAGCTTTCTTT.

In its sample, this clonotype was seen a few times. The gene calls are TRBV7-6 and TRBJ2-5; no firm D call. With 3 bases removed from V and 5 bases from J, the gap between germline ends came to 7 bases. This CDR3 comprises 12 residues. Germline loops: CDR1 SGHVS, CDR2 FNYEAQ. CDR3 coding DNA: TGTGCCAGCAGCTTGCACCTGGAGACCCAGTACTTC. Translated: CASSLHLETQYF. Full variable domain (missing parts from reference TRBV7-6 and TRBJ2-5): GAGVSQSPRYKVTKRGQDVALRCDPISGHVSLYWYRQALGQGPEFLTYFNYEAQQDKSGLPNDRFSAERPEGSISTLTIQRTEQRDSAMYRCASSLHLETQYFGPGTRLLVL.

This clonotype came up many times. The V and J genes are TRBV20-1 and TRBJ1-2, with D hard to call. V was clipped by 5 bases and J by 12 bases, with 13 bases between them. In germline, CDR1 is DFQATT, CDR2 SNEGSKA (reference sequence). The CDR3 runs to 10 residues. In nucleotides, the CDR3 is TGCAGTGCTTTCTTCGGTGAGGACACCTTC. As protein: CSAFFGEDTF.

This clonotype was observed at least ten times. The genes are TRBV6-5 and TRBJ1-4; 8 positions agree with TRBD1. CDR1 and CDR2 (germline): MNHEY, SVGAGI. The CDR3 runs 16 residues. V shed 5 bases, J shed 7 bases, and the junction held 12 bases outside the gene matches. The CDR3 DNA reads as TGTGCCAGCAGTCGACTGGGACAGGTTGTAACTGAAAAACTGTTTTTT. This encodes CASSRLGQVVTEKLFF.

This clonotype came up a few times. The chain's CDR3 is CATSHKGGSTRSYNSPLHF. For the CDR3, the DNA is TGTGCCACCAGCCACAAAGGGGGAAGTACCCGCTCCTATAATTCACCCCTCCACTTT. J is TRBJ1-6 and V is TRBV24-1; D possibly corresponds to TRBD1 (6 bases). Germline V CDR1 and CDR2: KGHDR, SFDVKD. V lost 7 bases to trimming and J lost 0 bases, with 21 bases between them. CDR3 length equals 19 residues.

This clonotype was detected a few times. The chain joins TRBV30 to TRBJ2-5; 14 bases line up with TRBD2. Germline trimming cut 1 base from V and 5 bases from J; bases unmatched to any gene: 0. This CDR3 is built from 14 residues. Germline-derived CDR1 and CDR2 are GTSNPN and SVGIG (reference sequence). The CDR3 loop is CAWSGTSGGETQYF. CDR3 sequence (DNA): TGTGCCTGGAGTGGGACTAGCGGGGGGGAGACCCAGTACTTC. The full variable domain, in which reference TRBV30 and TRBJ2-5 provide the parts outside the CDR3, is SQTIHQWPATLVQPVGSPLSLECTVEGTSNPNLYWYRQAAGRGLQLLFYSVGIGQISSEVPQNLSASRPQDRQFILSSKKLLLSDSGFYLCAWSGTSGGETQYFGPGTRLLVL.

The rearrangement links TRBV7-2 to TRBJ2-2; D remains unclear. The CDR3 is 13 residues long. Germline CDR1 SGHTA, CDR2 FQGNSA. Trimming removed 2 bases at V and 6 bases at J, with 7 bases between. In DNA form, the CDR3 reads TGTGCCAGCAGCTTACAGTACGCCGGGGAGCTGTTTTTT. This encodes CASSLQYAGELFF.

This clonotype was detected many times. The chain uses TRBV6-1 and TRBJ2-3; 9 bases line up with TRBD2. The CDR3 loop spans 15 amino acids. With 3 bases clipped from V and 2 bases from J, the junction kept 3 bases outside the gene matches. The germline gives CDR1 MNHNS, CDR2 SASEGT. As DNA, the CDR3 is TGTGCCAGCAGTGAGGCTAGCGGGGCCACAGATACGCAGTATTTT. Residues: CASSEASGATDTQYF.

This clonotype was seen at least ten times. The rearrangement uses TRBV18 and TRBJ2-7; D is ambiguous. Germline V gene data show CDR1 as KGHSH and CDR2 as LQKENI. The CDR3 covers 14 residues. V was cut by 0 bases and J by 6 bases, with 12 bases left in between. The CDR3 spells CASSPPTILSEQYF. CDR3 in DNA: TGTGCCAGCTCACCACCAACGATTTTATCCGAGCAGTACTTC.

V is TRBV29-1 and J is TRBJ2-3; D remains ambiguous. This CDR3 contains 11 residues. Germline V lookup: CDR1 SQVTM, CDR2 ANQGSEA. Trimming stripped 3 bases from V and 6 bases from J, with 7 bases between. CDR3 sequence reads: CSVELGDTQYF. Written as DNA, the CDR3 is TGCAGCGTTGAGTTGGGGGATACGCAGTATTTT.

This sequence joins TRBV13 and TRBJ1-2; maybe TRBD1 (6 bases). The CDR3 spans 14 residues. The ends were cut back, 4 bases at V and 4 bases at J, with 13 bases in the middle. Looked up from germline, CDR1 is PRHDT and CDR2 is FYEKMQ (reference sequence). The CDR3 DNA reads as TGTGCCAGCAGCTGGGGGCAGGCCCCCTATGGCTACACCTTC. Protein: CASSWGQAPYGYTF.

This clonotype has ten or more counts. The chain carries TRBV6-1 and TRBJ2-5, with TRBD2 matching over 10 bases. Germline CDR1 and CDR2: MNHNS and SASEGT. There are 13 residues in the CDR3. With V trimmed by 6 bases and J by 5 bases, 3 bases remained unmatched. CDR3 sequence (DNA): TGTGCCAGCAGACTAGCGGGGTTGGAGACCCAGTACTTC. Its translation is CASRLAGLETQYF.

The V and J genes are TRBV12-3 or TRBV12-4 and TRBJ1-3; D is ambiguous. The V gene lost 3 bases and the J gene lost 8 bases, with 5 bases spanning the gap. CDR3 length: 11 residues. Here the CDR3 reads CASSLVDTIYF. Written as DNA, the CDR3 is TGTGCCAGCAGTTTGGTGGACACCATATATTTT.

The rearrangement joins TRBV7-9 to TRBJ2-5, with D perhaps being TRBD1 or TRBD2 (6 bases each). This CDR3 spans 15 amino acids. V shed 5 bases and J shed 5 bases, with 18 bases lying between them. CDR1 is SEHNR and CDR2 is FQNEAQ in the germline V gene (reference sequence). The CDR3 DNA follows: TGTGCCAGCAGCCTAGGGGGGCCAGCGTGGGAGACCCAGTACTTC. This translates into CASSLGGPAWETQYF.